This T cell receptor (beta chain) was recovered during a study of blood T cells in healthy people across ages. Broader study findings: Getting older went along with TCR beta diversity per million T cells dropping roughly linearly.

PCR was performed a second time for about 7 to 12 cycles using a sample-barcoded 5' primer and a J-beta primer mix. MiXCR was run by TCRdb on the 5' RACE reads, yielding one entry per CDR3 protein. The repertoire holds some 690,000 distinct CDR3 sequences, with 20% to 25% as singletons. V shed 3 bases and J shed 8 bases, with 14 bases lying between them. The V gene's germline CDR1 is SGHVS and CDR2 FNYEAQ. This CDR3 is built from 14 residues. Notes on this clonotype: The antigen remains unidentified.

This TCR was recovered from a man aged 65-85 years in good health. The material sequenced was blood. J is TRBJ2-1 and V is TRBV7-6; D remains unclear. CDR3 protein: CASSFSVSAHEQFF. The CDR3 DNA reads TGTGCCAGCAGCTTTTCTGTATCGGCTCATGAGCAGTTCTTC.